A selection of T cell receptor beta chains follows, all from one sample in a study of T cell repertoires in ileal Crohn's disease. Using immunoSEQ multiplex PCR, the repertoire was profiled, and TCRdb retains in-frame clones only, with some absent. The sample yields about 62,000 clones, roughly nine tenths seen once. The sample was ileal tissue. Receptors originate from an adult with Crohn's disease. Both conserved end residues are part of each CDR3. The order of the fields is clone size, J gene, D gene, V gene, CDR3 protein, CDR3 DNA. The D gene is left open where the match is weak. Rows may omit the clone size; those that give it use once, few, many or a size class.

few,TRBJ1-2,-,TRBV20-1,CSASLGVGYTF,TGCAGTGCTAGTTTGGGCGTCGGCTACACCTTC
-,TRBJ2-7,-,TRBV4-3,CASSQDSESYEQYF,TGCGCCAGCAGCCAAGACAGCGAATCCTACGAGCAGTACTTC
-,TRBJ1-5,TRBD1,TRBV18,CASSQGRGFLADQPQHF,TGTGCCAGCTCCCAGGGCAGGGGGTTTCTAGCCGATCAGCCCCAGCATTTT
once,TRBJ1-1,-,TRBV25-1,CASIPLGHTEAFF,TGTGCCAGCATCCCCCTGGGCCACACTGAAGCTTTCTTT
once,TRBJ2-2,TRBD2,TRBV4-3,CASSPHSLGVAGGGELFF,TGCGCCAGCAGCCCCCATAGCCTCGGGGTAGCGGGAGGCGGGGAGCTGTTTTTT
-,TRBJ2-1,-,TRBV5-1,CASSLSYRDQEQFF,TGCGCCAGCAGTTTATCTTACAGGGACCAAGAGCAGTTCTTC
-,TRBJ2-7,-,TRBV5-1,CASGRWAGSLEQYF,TGCGCCAGCGGACGCTGGGCAGGGTCTCTCGAGCAGTACTTC
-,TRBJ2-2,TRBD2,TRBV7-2,CASGGGVGGELFF,TGTGCCAGCGGCGGGGGAGTCGGCGGGGAGCTGTTTTTT
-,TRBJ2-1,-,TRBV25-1,CASSERQKLNNEQFF,TGTGCCAGCAGTGAAAGACAGAAGCTAAACAATGAGCAGTTCTTC
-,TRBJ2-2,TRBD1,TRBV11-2,CASSEQGAFAGELFF,TGTGCCAGCAGCGAACAGGGGGCGTTCGCCGGGGAGCTGTTTTTT
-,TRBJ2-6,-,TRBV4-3,CASSQDVLSSGANVLTF,TGCGCCAGCAGCCAAGATGTCTTGAGCTCTGGGGCCAACGTCCTGACTTTC
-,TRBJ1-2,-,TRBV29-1,CSAGETNYGYTF,TGCAGCGCCGGGGAGACTAACTATGGCTACACCTTC
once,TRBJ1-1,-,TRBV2,CASREPRVAAFF,TGTGCCAGCAGAGAACCGAGGGTAGCAGCTTTCTTT
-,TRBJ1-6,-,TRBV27,CASRSISSYNSPLHF,TGTGCCAGCAGGTCGATCAGCTCCTATAATTCACCCCTCCACTTT
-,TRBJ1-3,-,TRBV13,CASSPRTGHSGNTIYF,TGTGCCAGCAGCCCAAGGACGGGACATTCTGGAAACACCATATATTTT
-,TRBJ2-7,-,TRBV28,CASSLSRDSVYEQYF,TGTGCCAGCAGTTTAAGTCGCGACAGTGTCTACGAGCAGTACTTC
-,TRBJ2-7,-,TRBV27,CASSFTKTGSYEQYF,TGTGCCAGCAGTTTCACTAAGACGGGCTCCTACGAGCAGTACTTC
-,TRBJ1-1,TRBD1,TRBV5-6,CASSRRTGGLRDTEAFF,TGTGCCAGCAGCCGAAGAACAGGGGGCCTAAGGGATACTGAAGCTTTCTTT
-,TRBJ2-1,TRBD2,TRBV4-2,CASSPTSGRADEQFF,TGTGCCAGCAGCCCTACTAGCGGGAGGGCAGATGAGCAGTTCTTC
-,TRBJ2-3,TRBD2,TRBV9,CASGKSGGPRTDTQYF,TGTGCCAGCGGTAAGAGCGGGGGGCCACGCACAGATACGCAGTATTTT
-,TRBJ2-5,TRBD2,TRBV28,CASSLFLHRGEETQYF,TGTGCCAGCAGTCTGTTCCTCCATCGGGGGGAAGAGACCCAGTACTTC
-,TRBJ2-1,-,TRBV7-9,CASSLAGQPANEQFF,TGTGCCAGCAGCTTAGCGGGGCAGCCCGCCAATGAGCAGTTCTTC
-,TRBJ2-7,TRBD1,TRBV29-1,CSVAFGQGYEQYF,TGCAGCGTTGCCTTTGGACAGGGCTACGAGCAGTACTTC
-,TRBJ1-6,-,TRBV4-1,CASSQVSYSPLHF,TGCGCCAGCAGCCAAGTTTCGTATTCACCCCTCCACTTT
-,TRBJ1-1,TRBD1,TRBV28,CASRVGQANTEAFF,TGTGCCAGCAGGGTAGGACAGGCGAACACTGAAGCTTTCTTT
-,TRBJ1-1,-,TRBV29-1,CSVGEFMNTEAFF,TGCAGCGTTGGCGAATTTATGAACACTGAAGCTTTCTTT
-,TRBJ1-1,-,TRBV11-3,CASSDPGAGNTEAFF,TGTGCCAGCAGCGATCCAGGGGCAGGGAACACTGAAGCTTTCTTT
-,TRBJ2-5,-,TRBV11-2,CASSSFRDQETQYF,TGTGCCAGCAGCTCCTTCCGGGATCAAGAGACCCAGTACTTC
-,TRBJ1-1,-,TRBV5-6,CASSWDSMNTEAFF,TGTGCCAGCAGCTGGGACTCAATGAACACTGAAGCTTTCTTT
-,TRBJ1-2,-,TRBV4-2,CASSQGSGTSSYGYTF,TGTGCCAGCAGCCAAGGATCCGGGACTAGTTCTTATGGCTACACCTTC
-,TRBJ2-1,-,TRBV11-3,CASSLIGQIGVNEQFF,TGTGCCAGCAGCCTAATAGGACAAATAGGAGTCAATGAGCAGTTCTTC
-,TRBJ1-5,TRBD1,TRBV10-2,CASRGQGYSNQPQHF,TGCGCCAGCAGGGGACAGGGTTATAGCAATCAGCCCCAGCATTTT
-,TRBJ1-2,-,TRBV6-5,CASRGGWTDPYGYTF,TGTGCCAGCAGGGGAGGATGGACCGACCCCTATGGCTACACCTTC
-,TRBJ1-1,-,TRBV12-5,CASGLQLDTEAFF,TGTGCTAGTGGTTTGCAACTAGACACTGAAGCTTTCTTT
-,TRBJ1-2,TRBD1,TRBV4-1,CASSQDGADRGRSYGYTF,TGCGCCAGCAGCCAAGATGGCGCGGACAGGGGGCGTAGCTATGGCTACACCTTC
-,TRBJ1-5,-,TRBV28,CASSGEYNQPQHF,TGTGCCAGCAGTGGGGAGTACAATCAGCCCCAGCATTTT
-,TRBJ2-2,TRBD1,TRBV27,CASSRLLTTGVNTGELFF,TGTGCCAGCAGTCGTCTTCTTACTACAGGGGTGAACACCGGGGAGCTGTTTTTT
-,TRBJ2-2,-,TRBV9,CASSGGWGRRELFF,TGTGCCAGCAGCGGTGGGTGGGGGCGACGGGAGCTGTTTTTT
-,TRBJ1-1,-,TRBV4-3,CASSPGLSNTEAFF,TGCGCCAGCAGCCCGGGACTTTCGAACACTGAAGCTTTCTTT
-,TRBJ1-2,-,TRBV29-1,CSVIGQTSYGYTF,TGCAGCGTGATAGGACAGACGTCCTATGGCTACACCTTC
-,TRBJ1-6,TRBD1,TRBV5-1,CASSLGQGRNSPLHF,TGCGCCAGCAGCTTGGGACAGGGGCGGAATTCACCCCTCCACTTT
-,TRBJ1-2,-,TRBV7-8,CASSSTQGLDGYTF,TGTGCCAGCAGCTCAACACAGGGTCTTGATGGCTACACCTTC
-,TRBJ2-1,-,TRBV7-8,CASSLAGPNNEQFF,TGTGCCAGCAGCTTGGCGGGACCCAACAATGAGCAGTTCTTC
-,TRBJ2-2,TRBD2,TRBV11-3,CASSSAGLAGGNTGELFF,TGTGCCAGCAGCTCCGCTGGACTAGCGGGGGGTAACACCGGGGAGCTGTTTTTT
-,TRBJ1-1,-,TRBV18,CASSRIRNKGPMNTEAFF,TGTGCCAGCTCACGTATAAGAAATAAGGGGCCTATGAACACTGAAGCTTTCTTT
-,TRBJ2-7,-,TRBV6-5,CASSYSRAGYEQYF,TGTGCCAGCAGTTACTCGAGGGCCGGCTACGAGCAGTACTTC
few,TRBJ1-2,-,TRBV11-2,CASSLAQTDGYTF,TGTGCCAGCAGCTTAGCTCAGACAGATGGCTACACCTTC
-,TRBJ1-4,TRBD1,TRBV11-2,CASTLGTDLQEKLFF,TGTGCCAGCACTCTTGGGACAGATCTTCAAGAGAAACTGTTTTTT
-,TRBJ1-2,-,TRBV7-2,CASSNLNGYTF,TGTGCCAGCAGTAATTTAAATGGCTACACCTTC
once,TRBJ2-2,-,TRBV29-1,CSARANSWTGELFF,TGCAGCGCCAGGGCAAATAGTTGGACCGGGGAGCTGTTTTTT
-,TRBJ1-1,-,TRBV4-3,CASSQGENLNTEAFF,TGCGCCAGCAGCCAAGGAGAGAATCTGAACACTGAAGCTTTCTTT